Listed here are 7 T cell receptor beta chains from one sample, sequenced in a study of blood T cell repertoires in COVID-19. The protocol was immunoSEQ multiplex PCR, while the TCRdb copy is restricted to in-frame clones and leaves out a portion. The sample has about 210,000 clones, around 83% seen once; the top ten hold around 4.9%. Sequenced sample: peripheral blood. Every receptor here comes from a woman aged 80 or older with acute or convalescent COVID-19.

The V and J genes are TRBV19 and TRBJ2-5; D gene uncertain. Germline CDR1 reads LNHDA; CDR2 reads SQIVND (reference sequence). The CDR3 is 14 residues long. The V end lost 3 bases, the J end lost 4 bases, and 12 bases lay between the germline ends. The CDR3 DNA reads TGTGCCAGTAGTATTTTCGGAGCTGGAGAGACCCAGTACTTC. It codes for CASSIFGAGETQYF.

The chain carries TRBV2 and TRBJ2-3, with TRBD2 matching over 8 bases. Germline V gene data show CDR1 as SNHLY and CDR2 as FYNNEI. Losses at the gene ends were 8 bases for V and 2 bases for J; bases not matched to a gene: 3. This CDR3 region has 13 residues. The CDR3 region has the DNA TGTGCCAGCGAAGCGGGAGTCACAGATACGCAGTATTTT. It is translated as CASEAGVTDTQYF.

J is TRBJ2-5 and V is TRBV18, with unresolved D. The CDR3 runs 12 residues. V dropped 5 bases and J dropped 1 base, with 5 bases sitting between them. The germline V gene encodes CDR1 KGHSH and CDR2 LQKENI. The CDR3 is CASSGSQETQYF. CDR3 in DNA: TGTGCCAGCTCAGGCAGCCAAGAGACCCAGTACTTC.

V and J are TRBV30 and TRBJ2-3; D might be TRBD2 (5 bases). V was cut by 2 bases and J by 4 bases, with 13 bases left in between. This CDR3 contains 14 residues. Per germline, CDR1 GTSNPN and CDR2 SVGIG (reference sequence). The CDR3 nucleotides read TGTGCCTGGAGTAGTCGGGGTTTCGCAGATACGCAGTATTTT. This codes for CAWSSRGFADTQYF.

V gene TRBV4-3 combines with J gene TRBJ1-6, with D uncertain. Germline-derived CDR1 and CDR2 are LGHNA and YSLEER. Trimming removed 0 bases from V and 7 bases from J, with 4 bases in between. The CDR3 covers 13 residues. The CDR3 DNA follows: TGCGCCAGCAGCCAAGAACGGAATTCACCCCTCCACTTT. Encoded protein: CASSQERNSPLHF.

This chain joins TRBV27 and TRBJ2-7; D unclear. The CDR3 spans 15 residues. Trimming cost V 2 bases and J 3 bases, with 14 bases left between them. Germline V gives CDR1 MNHEY, CDR2 SMNVEV (reference sequence). The DNA for the CDR3 is TGTGCCAGCAGTTTAAGATCGCGGCAGTTCTACGAGCAGTACTTC. Protein product: CASSLRSRQFYEQYF.

The chain uses TRBV6-5 and TRBJ2-1, with 11 bases identical to TRBD2. CDR3 length: 13 amino acids. CDR1 MNHEY and CDR2 SVGAGI come from the germline V gene. The trim removed 6 bases at V and 8 bases at J, leaving 3 bases unmatched. CDR3 amino acids: CASRLAGVDEQFF. For the CDR3, the DNA is TGTGCCAGCAGACTAGCGGGAGTTGATGAGCAGTTCTTC.